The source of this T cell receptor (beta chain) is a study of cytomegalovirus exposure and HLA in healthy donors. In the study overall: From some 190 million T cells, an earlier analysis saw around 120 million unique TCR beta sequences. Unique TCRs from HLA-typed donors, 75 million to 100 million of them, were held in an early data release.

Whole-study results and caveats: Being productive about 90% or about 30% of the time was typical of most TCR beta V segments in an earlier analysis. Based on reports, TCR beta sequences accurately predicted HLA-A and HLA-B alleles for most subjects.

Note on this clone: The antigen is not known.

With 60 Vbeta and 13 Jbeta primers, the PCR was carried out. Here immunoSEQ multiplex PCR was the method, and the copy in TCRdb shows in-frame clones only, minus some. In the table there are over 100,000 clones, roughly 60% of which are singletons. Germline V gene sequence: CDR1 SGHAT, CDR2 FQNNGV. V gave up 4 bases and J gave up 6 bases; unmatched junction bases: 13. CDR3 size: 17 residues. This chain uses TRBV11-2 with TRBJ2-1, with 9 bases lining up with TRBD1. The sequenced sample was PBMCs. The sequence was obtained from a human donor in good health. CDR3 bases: TGTGCCAGCAGCTCCCTCCTAACCGGGACAGGGAGCAATGAGCAGTTCTTC. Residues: CASSSLLTGTGSNEQFF.